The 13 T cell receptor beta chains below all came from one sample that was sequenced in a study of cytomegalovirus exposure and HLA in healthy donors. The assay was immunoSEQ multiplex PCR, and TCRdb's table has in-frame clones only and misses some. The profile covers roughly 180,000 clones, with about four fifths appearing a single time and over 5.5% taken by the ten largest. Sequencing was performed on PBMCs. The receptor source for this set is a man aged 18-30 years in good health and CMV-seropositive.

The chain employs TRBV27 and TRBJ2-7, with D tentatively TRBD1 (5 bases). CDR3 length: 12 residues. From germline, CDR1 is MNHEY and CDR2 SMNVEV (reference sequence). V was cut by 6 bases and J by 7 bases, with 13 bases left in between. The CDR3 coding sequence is TGTGCCAGCAGGACCAGGGTTGGGGAGCAGTACTTC. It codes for CASRTRVGEQYF.

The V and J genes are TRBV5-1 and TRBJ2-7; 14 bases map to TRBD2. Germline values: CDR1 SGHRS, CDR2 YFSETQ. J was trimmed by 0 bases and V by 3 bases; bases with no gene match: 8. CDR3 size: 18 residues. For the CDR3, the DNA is TGCGCCAGCAGCTCAGGACTAGCGGGAGGCGTGAGCTCCTACGAGCAGTACTTC. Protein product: CASSSGLAGGVSSYEQYF.

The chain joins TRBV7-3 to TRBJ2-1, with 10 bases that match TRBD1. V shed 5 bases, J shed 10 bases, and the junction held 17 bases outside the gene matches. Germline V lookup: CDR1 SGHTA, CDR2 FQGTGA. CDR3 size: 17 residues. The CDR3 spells CASSDYPYGTGDWEQFF. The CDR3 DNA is TGTGCCAGCAGCGACTACCCGTACGGGACAGGGGACTGGGAGCAGTTCTTC.

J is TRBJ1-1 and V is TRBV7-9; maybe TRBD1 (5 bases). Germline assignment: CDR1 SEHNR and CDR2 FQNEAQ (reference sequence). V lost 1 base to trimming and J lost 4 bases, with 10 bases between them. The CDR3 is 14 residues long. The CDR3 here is CASSLVGATTEAFF. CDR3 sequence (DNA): TGTGCCAGCAGCTTAGTAGGGGCGACCACTGAAGCTTTCTTT.

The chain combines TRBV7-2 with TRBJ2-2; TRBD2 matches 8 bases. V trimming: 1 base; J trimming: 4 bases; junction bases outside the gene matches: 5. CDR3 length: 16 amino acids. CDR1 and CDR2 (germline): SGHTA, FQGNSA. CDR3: CASSLGPAGVTGELFF. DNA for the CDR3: TGTGCCAGCAGCTTAGGCCCAGCGGGAGTCACCGGGGAGCTGTTTTTT.

CDR3 sequence: CASNIDHLAGVINEQFF. The CDR3 DNA follows: TGTGCCAGCAACATCGACCATCTAGCGGGAGTCATCAATGAGCAGTTCTTC. The chain recombines TRBV7-2 with TRBJ2-1, with 10 bases aligning to TRBD2. V lost 7 bases, J lost 6 bases, and 15 bases stayed unmatched. Germline lookup yields CDR1 SGHTA and CDR2 FQGNSA. CDR3 length equals 17 residues.

The DNA of the CDR3 is TGCGCCAGCAGGAGTCGCAGGGGGCGGCAAGAGACCCAGTACTTC. Translating gives CASRSRRGRQETQYF. V gene TRBV5-1 combines with J gene TRBJ2-5, with 8 bases lining up with TRBD1. Germline V gene lookup returns CDR1 SGHRS and CDR2 YFSETQ. The CDR3 consists of 15 residues. Trimming removed 5 bases from V and 2 bases from J; junction bases left unmatched: 8.

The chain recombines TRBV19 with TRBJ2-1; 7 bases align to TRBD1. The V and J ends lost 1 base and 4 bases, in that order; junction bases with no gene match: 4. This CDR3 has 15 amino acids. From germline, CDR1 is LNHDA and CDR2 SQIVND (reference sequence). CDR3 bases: TGTGCCAGTAGTATAGCGAGACAGGGTTACAATGAGCAGTTCTTC. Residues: CASSIARQGYNEQFF.

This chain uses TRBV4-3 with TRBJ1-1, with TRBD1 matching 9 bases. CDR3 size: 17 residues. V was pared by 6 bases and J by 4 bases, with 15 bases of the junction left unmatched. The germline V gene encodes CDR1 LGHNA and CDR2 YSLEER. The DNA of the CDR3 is TGCGCCAGCAGTTTGGAGACACAGGGGGCGAATAGCACTGAAGCTTTCTTT. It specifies CASSLETQGANSTEAFF.

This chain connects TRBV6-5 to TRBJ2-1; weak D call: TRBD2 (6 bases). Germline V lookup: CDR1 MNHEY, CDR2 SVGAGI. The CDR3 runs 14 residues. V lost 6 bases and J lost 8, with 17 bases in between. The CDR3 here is CASRGLGLVHEQFF. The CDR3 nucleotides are TGTGCCAGCAGGGGACTTGGCCTCGTCCATGAGCAGTTCTTC.

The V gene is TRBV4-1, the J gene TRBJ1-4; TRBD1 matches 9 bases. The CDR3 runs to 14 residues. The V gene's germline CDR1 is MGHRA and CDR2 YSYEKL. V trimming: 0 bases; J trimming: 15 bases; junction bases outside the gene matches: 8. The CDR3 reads CASSQDLGDRAVFF. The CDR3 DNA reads TGCGCCAGCAGCCAAGATCTTGGGGACAGGGCGGTGTTTTTT.

CDR3 DNA: TGTGCCAGTAGTTTTGCAAGCGGGAGTGCAGATACGCAGTATTTT. It yields the protein CASSFASGSADTQYF. J is TRBJ2-3 and V is TRBV19; 8 nucleotides match TRBD2. V trimming: 5 bases; J trimming: 4 bases; junction bases outside the gene matches: 8. CDR3 length: 15 residues. From germline, CDR1 is LNHDA and CDR2 SQIVND (reference sequence).

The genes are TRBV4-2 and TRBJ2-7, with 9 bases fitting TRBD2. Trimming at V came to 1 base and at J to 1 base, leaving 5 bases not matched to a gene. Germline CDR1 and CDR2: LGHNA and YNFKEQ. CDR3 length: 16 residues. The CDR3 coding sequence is TGTGCCAGCAGCCAAGGGGCGGGGGGGCCATCCTACGAGCAGTACTTC. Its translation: CASSQGAGGPSYEQYF.